Listed below are T cell receptor beta chains from one sample, sequenced in a study of CD8 T cells in Susac syndrome. TCRdb re-called the immunoSEQ multiplex PCR reads through MiXCR, storing one row per CDR3 protein. The profile shows 150,000 to 200,000 distinct CDR3 sequences, approximately 94% of them singletons. Sequences were obtained from CD4+ T cells from PBMCs. Receptors were obtained from a human donor with Susac syndrome. Each CDR3 is given with its conserved first and last residue. D genes are given only for firm matches. Clone size, where shown, is once, few, many, or a class for clones that have expanded.

CDR3 DNA: TGCAGCGCATGGAGGGGACAGGGCGGCGAGCAGTACTTC
CDR3 protein: CSAWRGQGGEQYF
D gene: TRBD1
V gene: TRBV29-1
J gene: TRBJ2-7
clone size: .

CDR3 DNA: TGTGCCAGCAGTTACCTAGGGATATCTTCTACAGATACGCAGTATTTT
CDR3 protein: CASSYLGISSTDTQYF
D gene: .
V gene: TRBV6-6
J gene: TRBJ2-3
clone size: .

CDR3 DNA: TGTGCCAGCAGAGGTGGGGGGGTTGATACGCAGTATTTT
CDR3 protein: CASRGGGVDTQYF
D gene: TRBD2
V gene: TRBV6-5
J gene: TRBJ2-3
clone size: .

CDR3 DNA: TGCAGTGCTAGGACAGGGGGTAATTCACCCCTCCACTTT
CDR3 protein: CSARTGGNSPLHF
D gene: TRBD1
V gene: TRBV20-1
J gene: TRBJ1-6
clone size: .

CDR3 DNA: TGTGCCTCGCCGGGGGTGGGGGGCACAGATACGCAGTATTTT
CDR3 protein: CASPGVGGTDTQYF
D gene: .
V gene: TRBV30
J gene: TRBJ2-3
clone size: .

CDR3 DNA: TGTGCCAGCAACTCGGGGGGACAGTGGGGACCGGAGACCCAGTACTTC
CDR3 protein: CASNSGGQWGPETQYF
D gene: .
V gene: TRBV5-6
J gene: TRBJ2-5
clone size: few

CDR3 DNA: TGTGCCAGTAGTATCTCGGCTGGACAGGGGCAAGGAGGCTACACCTTC
CDR3 protein: CASSISAGQGQGGYTF
D gene: TRBD1
V gene: TRBV19
J gene: TRBJ1-2
clone size: .

CDR3 DNA: TGTGCCAGCAGTTGGACAGGAAGGGGACGGAACTATGGCTACACCTTC
CDR3 protein: CASSWTGRGRNYGYTF
D gene: TRBD1
V gene: TRBV6-2/TRBV6-3
J gene: TRBJ1-2
clone size: .

CDR3 DNA: TGTGCCAGCAGCCAAGGGACGGGTATGGGAAACATTCAGTACTTC
CDR3 protein: CASSQGTGMGNIQYF
D gene: .
V gene: TRBV3-1
J gene: TRBJ2-4
clone size: .

CDR3 DNA: TGTGCCTGGAGTGTTCGGAGGGGAAACGTCGACGAGCAGTACTTC
CDR3 protein: CAWSVRRGNVDEQYF
D gene: .
V gene: TRBV30
J gene: TRBJ2-7
clone size: .

CDR3 DNA: TGCGCCAGCAGCCAAGGATCAGGGAACCATGGCTACACCTTC
CDR3 protein: CASSQGSGNHGYTF
D gene: .
V gene: TRBV4-3
J gene: TRBJ1-2
clone size: once

CDR3 DNA: TGTGCCTGGAGTTCATCTGGGACAGCGGATGAAAAACTGTTTTTT
CDR3 protein: CAWSSSGTADEKLFF
D gene: TRBD1
V gene: TRBV30
J gene: TRBJ1-4
clone size: .

CDR3 DNA: TGTGCCAGCAGTTCTCTGCGGACGCCCGACTCCTACAATGAGCAGTTCTTC
CDR3 protein: CASSSLRTPDSYNEQFF
D gene: .
V gene: TRBV12-3/TRBV12-4
J gene: TRBJ2-1
clone size: .

CDR3 DNA: TGTGCCAGTAGTCGCACTAGCGGGGGTACGGATACGCAGTATTTT
CDR3 protein: CASSRTSGGTDTQYF
D gene: TRBD2
V gene: TRBV19
J gene: TRBJ2-3
clone size: .

CDR3 DNA: TGTGCCAGCAGTGAAACGCGGCCGGGGGGCTCCCCGTTCTTC
CDR3 protein: CASSETRPGGSPFF
D gene: .
V gene: TRBV2
J gene: TRBJ2-1
clone size: .

CDR3 DNA: TGTGCCAGCAGTCTTCAAGACCTGGGGTATGGCTACACCTTC
CDR3 protein: CASSLQDLGYGYTF
D gene: .
V gene: TRBV12-3/TRBV12-4
J gene: TRBJ1-2
clone size: .

CDR3 DNA: TGCAGTGCCACGACAGGGGGCTCCTACGAGCAGTACTTC
CDR3 protein: CSATTGGSYEQYF
D gene: TRBD1
V gene: TRBV20-1
J gene: TRBJ2-7
clone size: .

CDR3 DNA: TGCAGTGCTCCAGGGGGTACAGATACGCAGTATTTT
CDR3 protein: CSAPGGTDTQYF
D gene: TRBD1
V gene: TRBV20-1
J gene: TRBJ2-3
clone size: .

CDR3 DNA: TGTGCCAGCAGGGGGGGGTTATACGAGCAGTACTTC
CDR3 protein: CASRGGLYEQYF
D gene: TRBD2
V gene: TRBV12-3/TRBV12-4
J gene: TRBJ2-7
clone size: .

CDR3 DNA: TGTGCCAGCAGCCAAGTTTGGACAGGAAATTCACCCCTCCACTTT
CDR3 protein: CASSQVWTGNSPLHF
D gene: TRBD1
V gene: TRBV3-1
J gene: TRBJ1-6
clone size: .

CDR3 DNA: TGCAGTGGGAGGGTAGGAGCTTCTGGGGCCAACGTCCTGACTTTC
CDR3 protein: CSGRVGASGANVLTF
D gene: .
V gene: TRBV20-1
J gene: TRBJ2-6
clone size: .

CDR3 DNA: TGCAGTGCTCTAGCGGGGGTGGGCACAGATACGCAGTATTTT
CDR3 protein: CSALAGVGTDTQYF
D gene: TRBD2
V gene: TRBV20-1
J gene: TRBJ2-3
clone size: .

CDR3 DNA: TGCAGCGGGTTGAACACTGAAGCTTTCTTT
CDR3 protein: CSGLNTEAFF
D gene: .
V gene: TRBV29-1
J gene: TRBJ1-1
clone size: once

CDR3 DNA: TGTGCCAGCAGTTACCGGGGTGGGTATGGCTACACCTTC
CDR3 protein: CASSYRGGYGYTF
D gene: .
V gene: TRBV6-5
J gene: TRBJ1-2
clone size: few

CDR3 DNA: TGTGCCAGCAGCCAGGGTTACACCGGGGAGCTGTTTTTT
CDR3 protein: CASSQGYTGELFF
D gene: .
V gene: TRBV5-4
J gene: TRBJ2-2
clone size: .

CDR3 DNA: TGTGCCAGCAGTGCTTCTGGAACCCTCTACGAGCAGTACTTC
CDR3 protein: CASSASGTLYEQYF
D gene: .
V gene: TRBV6-1
J gene: TRBJ2-7
clone size: .

CDR3 DNA: TGTGCCAGCTTGGAGTACACTGTTGAAGCTTTCTTT
CDR3 protein: CASLEYTVEAFF
D gene: .
V gene: TRBV2
J gene: TRBJ1-1
clone size: .

CDR3 DNA: TGTGCCAGTAGTATAGGGGGTTTGGACACCGGGGAGCTGTTTTTT
CDR3 protein: CASSIGGLDTGELFF
D gene: .
V gene: TRBV19
J gene: TRBJ2-2
clone size: .

CDR3 DNA: TGTGCCAGCAGTTTGCAGCGGAGGACAGATACGCAGTATTTT
CDR3 protein: CASSLQRRTDTQYF
D gene: .
V gene: TRBV28
J gene: TRBJ2-3
clone size: .

CDR3 DNA: TGCAGTGCCTACGGGCGGGGGGAACTTACAGATACGCAGTATTTT
CDR3 protein: CSAYGRGELTDTQYF
D gene: TRBD2
V gene: TRBV20-1
J gene: TRBJ2-3
clone size: .

CDR3 DNA: TGTGCCAGCAGTGAAAGGGACCATCCCTACGAGCAGTACTTC
CDR3 protein: CASSERDHPYEQYF
D gene: .
V gene: TRBV2
J gene: TRBJ2-7
clone size: .

CDR3 DNA: TGTGCCAGCAGGAAGACAGCCTCCTACGAGCAGTACTTC
CDR3 protein: CASRKTASYEQYF
D gene: .
V gene: TRBV12-3/TRBV12-4
J gene: TRBJ2-7
clone size: .

CDR3 DNA: TGTGCCAGCAACAGGACAGGCTATCTTATGTGGCTACCGTACTTC
CDR3 protein: CASNRTGYLMWLPYF
D gene: TRBD1
V gene: TRBV2
J gene: TRBJ2-7
clone size: .

CDR3 DNA: TGTGCCAGCAGCCGTTCGGGGTTGGGGGAGACCCAGTACTTC
CDR3 protein: CASSRSGLGETQYF
D gene: .
V gene: TRBV7-8
J gene: TRBJ2-5
clone size: .

CDR3 DNA: TGTGCCTGGACCTCAAGGGTTTTCGGACAGGTTGGAGACTCTGGGGCCAACGTCCTGACTTTC
CDR3 protein: CAWTSRVFGQVGDSGANVLTF
D gene: TRBD1
V gene: TRBV30
J gene: TRBJ2-6
clone size: .

CDR3 DNA: TGTGCCAGCAGTGAAGTTGGGCTCCAAGGAAACACCATATATTTT
CDR3 protein: CASSEVGLQGNTIYF
D gene: .
V gene: TRBV2
J gene: TRBJ1-3
clone size: .

CDR3 DNA: TGTGCCAGCAGCTTAGTCGCCGGGACTAGCGGTTACGAGCAGTACTTC
CDR3 protein: CASSLVAGTSGYEQYF
D gene: TRBD2
V gene: TRBV7-2
J gene: TRBJ2-7
clone size: .

CDR3 DNA: TGTGCCGCAGGGACAGACTATAATTCACCCCTCCACTTT
CDR3 protein: CAAGTDYNSPLHF
D gene: TRBD1
V gene: TRBV10-3
J gene: TRBJ1-6
clone size: once

CDR3 DNA: TGTGCCAGCTCAAACCGGGACAGGGGGAATGAGCAGTTCTTC
CDR3 protein: CASSNRDRGNEQFF
D gene: TRBD1
V gene: TRBV18
J gene: TRBJ2-1
clone size: .

CDR3 DNA: TGTGCCAGCAGCCAAGAAGACAGGGAGTACGAGCAGTACTTC
CDR3 protein: CASSQEDREYEQYF
D gene: TRBD1
V gene: TRBV3-1
J gene: TRBJ2-7
clone size: .

CDR3 DNA: TGCAGTGCTAGAGAGACACTAGCGGGGGGACTACTCCAAGAGACCCAGTACTTC
CDR3 protein: CSARETLAGGLLQETQYF
D gene: TRBD2
V gene: TRBV20-1
J gene: TRBJ2-5
clone size: .

CDR3 DNA: TGTGCCAGCTCCCGGGGGGCCGTGAACACCGGGGAGCTGTTTTTT
CDR3 protein: CASSRGAVNTGELFF
D gene: .
V gene: TRBV12-3/TRBV12-4
J gene: TRBJ2-2
clone size: .

CDR3 DNA: TGTGCCAGCAGTGACGCAGGGTCCCGGGAGCTGTTTTTT
CDR3 protein: CASSDAGSRELFF
D gene: .
V gene: TRBV25-1
J gene: TRBJ2-2
clone size: .

CDR3 DNA: TGTGCCAGTAGGGACCCAGGCGGCCTGGGAGAGACCCAGTACTTC
CDR3 protein: CASRDPGGLGETQYF
D gene: .
V gene: TRBV19
J gene: TRBJ2-5
clone size: .

CDR3 DNA: TGCAGCGCCTGGACAGGGTTGGATGAAAAACTGTTTTTT
CDR3 protein: CSAWTGLDEKLFF
D gene: TRBD1
V gene: TRBV29-1
J gene: TRBJ1-4
clone size: .

CDR3 DNA: TGTGCCTGGAGTAAGGGCGGCTACGAGCAGTACTTC
CDR3 protein: CAWSKGGYEQYF
D gene: .
V gene: TRBV30
J gene: TRBJ2-7
clone size: .

CDR3 DNA: TGTGCCAGCAGCCAAGAAATGGGTGGCTACGAGCAGTACTTC
CDR3 protein: CASSQEMGGYEQYF
D gene: .
V gene: TRBV14
J gene: TRBJ2-7
clone size: .

CDR3 DNA: TGTGCCAGCAGCCCGCCTCACTGGGACAATTATGGCTACACCTTC
CDR3 protein: CASSPPHWDNYGYTF
D gene: .
V gene: TRBV3-1
J gene: TRBJ1-2
clone size: .

CDR3 DNA: TGTGCCAGCAGCGAGGACAGGTTTAATGAAAAACTGTTTTTT
CDR3 protein: CASSEDRFNEKLFF
D gene: TRBD1
V gene: TRBV2
J gene: TRBJ1-4
clone size: .

CDR3 DNA: TGTGCCAGCAGCTTAGAGGGGGCTTACACTGAAGCTTTCTTT
CDR3 protein: CASSLEGAYTEAFF
D gene: TRBD1
V gene: TRBV7-3
J gene: TRBJ1-1
clone size: .

CDR3 DNA: TGTGCCAGCAGTTTAGGAGGGACTAGCGGGGGCCCTTACACTGAGCAGTTCTTC
CDR3 protein: CASSLGGTSGGPYTEQFF
D gene: TRBD2
V gene: TRBV12-3/TRBV12-4
J gene: TRBJ2-1
clone size: .

CDR3 DNA: TGTGCCAGCTCACCCCGACAGGGTATCGAGACCCAGTACTTC
CDR3 protein: CASSPRQGIETQYF
D gene: TRBD1
V gene: TRBV18
J gene: TRBJ2-5
clone size: .

CDR3 DNA: TGCAGTGCTAGAGATCCAGGACGGTTGCAAGAGACCCAGTACTTC
CDR3 protein: CSARDPGRLQETQYF
D gene: .
V gene: TRBV20-1
J gene: TRBJ2-5
clone size: .